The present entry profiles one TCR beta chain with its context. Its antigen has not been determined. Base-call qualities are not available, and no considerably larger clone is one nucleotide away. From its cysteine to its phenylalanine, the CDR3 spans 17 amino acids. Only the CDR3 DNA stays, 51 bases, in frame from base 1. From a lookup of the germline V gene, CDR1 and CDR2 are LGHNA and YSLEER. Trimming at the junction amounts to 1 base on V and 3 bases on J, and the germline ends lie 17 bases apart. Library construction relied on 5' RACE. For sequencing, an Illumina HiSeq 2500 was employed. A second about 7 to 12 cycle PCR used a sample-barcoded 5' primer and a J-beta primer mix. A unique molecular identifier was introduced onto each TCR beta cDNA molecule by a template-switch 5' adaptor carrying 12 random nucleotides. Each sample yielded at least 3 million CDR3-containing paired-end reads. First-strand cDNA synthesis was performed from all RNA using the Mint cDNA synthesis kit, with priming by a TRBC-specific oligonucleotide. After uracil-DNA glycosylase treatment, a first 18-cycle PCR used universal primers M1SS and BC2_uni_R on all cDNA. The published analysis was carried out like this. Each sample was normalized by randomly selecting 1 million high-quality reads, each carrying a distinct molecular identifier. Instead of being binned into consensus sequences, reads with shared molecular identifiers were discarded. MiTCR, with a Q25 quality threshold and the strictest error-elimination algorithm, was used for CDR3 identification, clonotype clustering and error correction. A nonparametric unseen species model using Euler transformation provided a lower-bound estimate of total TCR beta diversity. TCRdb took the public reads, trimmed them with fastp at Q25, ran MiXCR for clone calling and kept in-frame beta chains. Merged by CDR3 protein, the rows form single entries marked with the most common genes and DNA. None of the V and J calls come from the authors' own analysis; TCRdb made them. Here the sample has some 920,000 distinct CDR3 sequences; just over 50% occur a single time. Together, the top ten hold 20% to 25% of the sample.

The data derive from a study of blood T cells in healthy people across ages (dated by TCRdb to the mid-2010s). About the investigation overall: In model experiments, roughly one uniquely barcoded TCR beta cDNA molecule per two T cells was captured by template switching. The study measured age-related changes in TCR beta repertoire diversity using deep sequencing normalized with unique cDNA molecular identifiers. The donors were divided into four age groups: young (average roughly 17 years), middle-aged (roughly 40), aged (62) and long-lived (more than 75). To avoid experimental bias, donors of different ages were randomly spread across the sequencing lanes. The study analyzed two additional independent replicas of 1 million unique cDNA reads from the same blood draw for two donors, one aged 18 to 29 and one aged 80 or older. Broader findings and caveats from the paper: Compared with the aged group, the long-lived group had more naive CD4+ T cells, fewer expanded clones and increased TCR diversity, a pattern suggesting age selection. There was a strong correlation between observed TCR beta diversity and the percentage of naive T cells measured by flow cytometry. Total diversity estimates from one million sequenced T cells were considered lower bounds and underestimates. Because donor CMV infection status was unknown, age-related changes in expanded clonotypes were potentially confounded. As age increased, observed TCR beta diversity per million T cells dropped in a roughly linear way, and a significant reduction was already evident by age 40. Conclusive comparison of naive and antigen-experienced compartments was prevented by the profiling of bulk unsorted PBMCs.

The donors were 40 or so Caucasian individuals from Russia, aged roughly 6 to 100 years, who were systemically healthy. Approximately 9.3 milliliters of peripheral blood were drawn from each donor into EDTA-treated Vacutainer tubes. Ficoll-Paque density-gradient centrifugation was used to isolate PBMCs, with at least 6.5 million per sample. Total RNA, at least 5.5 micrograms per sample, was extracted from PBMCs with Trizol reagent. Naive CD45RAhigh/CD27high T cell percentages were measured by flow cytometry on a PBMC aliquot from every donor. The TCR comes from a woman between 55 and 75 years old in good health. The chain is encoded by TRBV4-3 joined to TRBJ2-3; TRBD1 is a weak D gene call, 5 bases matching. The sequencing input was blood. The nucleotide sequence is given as TGCGCCAGCAGCCAAGCCCCCGGCAGGGTAAGGACAGATACGCAGTATTTT. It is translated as CASSQAPGRVRTDTQYF.